This T cell receptor (beta chain) was recovered during a study of siplizumab effects on memory and regulatory T cells. Study-level results: Memory cells seemed less diverse than naive T cells, which also seemed major contributors to the alloresponse. Confirmatory evidence of suppressive function in proliferating siplizumab-culture Tregs was not obtained.

Deletions cut 6 bases from V and 1 base from J, with 9 bases between. The CDR3 sequence is 13 residues long. Germline V gives CDR1 MNHEY, CDR2 SVGAGI. The assay was immunoSEQ multiplex PCR, and TCRdb's table has in-frame clones only and misses some. The table records about 100,000 clones, more than 85% of them present only once. This clone was counted once. As yet, its antigen is unknown. V usage is TRBV6-5 and J usage is TRBJ1-1; D uncertain. The sample was CD4+ T cells sorted from blood. This TCR came from a human donor in good health. CDR3 sequence (DNA): TGTGCCAGCAGCGCTTCAGGGAACACTGAAGCTTTCTTT. It codes for CASSASGNTEAFF.